This TCR beta chain derives from a study of blood T cell repertoires in COVID-19. Study at large: Samples taken during acute and convalescent COVID-19 were collected in the United States, Italy and Spain. T cells, B-cell-depleted T cells, or PBMCs provided the cDNA or gDNA that served as material.

In germline, CDR1 is SGHTA, CDR2 FQGTGA. The CDR3 length is 13 residues. V lost 1 base and J 8 bases, leaving 8 bases between the germline ends. In the study's own analysis: Scientists estimated how many nucleated cells there were by amplifying reference gene primers. Some clones are missing from TCRdb's copy, which holds only in-frame ones; the method was immunoSEQ multiplex PCR. That table supplies the V and J calls and clone size; D and trimming were determined from the DNA. The sample consists of some 90,000 clones, 80% of them appearing once. The chain carries TRBV7-3 and TRBJ1-4; D is uncertain. The sequencing sample was made of peripheral blood. This receptor was obtained from a woman aged 70-85 years with acute or convalescent COVID-19. The CDR3 DNA sequence: TGTGCCAGCAGCTTAATCGCGGGAGAAAAACTGTTTTTT. It codes for CASSLIAGEKLFF.